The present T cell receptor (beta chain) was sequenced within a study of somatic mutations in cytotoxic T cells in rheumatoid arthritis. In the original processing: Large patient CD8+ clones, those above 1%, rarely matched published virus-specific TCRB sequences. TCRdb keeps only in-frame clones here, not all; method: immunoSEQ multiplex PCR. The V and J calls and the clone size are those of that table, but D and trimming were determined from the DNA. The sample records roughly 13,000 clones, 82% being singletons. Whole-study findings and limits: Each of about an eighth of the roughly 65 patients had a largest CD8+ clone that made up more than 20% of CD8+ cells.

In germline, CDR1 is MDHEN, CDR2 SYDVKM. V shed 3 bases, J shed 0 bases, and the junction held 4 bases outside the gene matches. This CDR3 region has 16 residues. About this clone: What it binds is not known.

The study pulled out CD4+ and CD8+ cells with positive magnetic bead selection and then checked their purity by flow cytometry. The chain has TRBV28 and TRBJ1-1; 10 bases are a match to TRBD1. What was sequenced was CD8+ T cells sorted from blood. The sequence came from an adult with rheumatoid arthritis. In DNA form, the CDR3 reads TGTGCCAGCAGTTTTGGACAGGGGGTCATGAACACTGAAGCTTTCTTT. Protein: CASSFGQGVMNTEAFF.